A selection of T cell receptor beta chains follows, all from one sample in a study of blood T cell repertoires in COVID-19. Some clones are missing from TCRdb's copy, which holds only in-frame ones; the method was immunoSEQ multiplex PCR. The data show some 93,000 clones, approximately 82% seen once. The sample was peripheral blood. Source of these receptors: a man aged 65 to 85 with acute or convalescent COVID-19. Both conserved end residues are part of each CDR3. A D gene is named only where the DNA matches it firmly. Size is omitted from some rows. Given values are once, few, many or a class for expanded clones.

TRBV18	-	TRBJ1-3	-	TGTGCCAGCTCACGTCGGGTACACTCTGGAAACACCATATATTTT	CASSRRVHSGNTIYF
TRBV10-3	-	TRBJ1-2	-	TGTGCCATCAGTGTTAGGGGCTCTAACTATGGCTACACCTTC	CAISVRGSNYGYTF
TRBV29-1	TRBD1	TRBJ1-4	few	TGCAGCGTTCAAAAGGAATCCGGGACAGGGGTGTTTTTT	CSVQKESGTGVFF
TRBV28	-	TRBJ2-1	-	TGTGCCAGCAGTTTAAGGGTTGGGGGAGGGGGTGAGCAGTTCTTC	CASSLRVGGGGEQFF
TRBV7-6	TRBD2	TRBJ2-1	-	TGTGCCAGCAGTTCACGCGGGAGCTCCTACAATGAGCAGTTCTTC	CASSSRGSSYNEQFF
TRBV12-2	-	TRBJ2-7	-	TGTGCAAGTCGCTTATTGTTTAGGGGGACCTTGAACTACGAGCAGTACTTC	CASRLLFRGTLNYEQYF
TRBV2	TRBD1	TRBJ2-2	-	TGTGCCAGCAGAGGACAGGGGGCAGTGGCCGGGGAGCTGTTTTTT	CASRGQGAVAGELFF
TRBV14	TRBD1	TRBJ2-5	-	TGTGCCAGCAGCCTCAGGGGGCGGGAGACCCAGTACTTC	CASSLRGRETQYF
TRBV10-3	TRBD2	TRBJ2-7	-	TGTGCCACCGGCCTCGGACTAGCGGGAGAGTACGAGCAGTACTTC	CATGLGLAGEYEQYF
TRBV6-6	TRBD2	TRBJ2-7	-	TGTGCCACCCTCAGTACTAGCGGGAGCTACGAGCAGTACTTC	CATLSTSGSYEQYF